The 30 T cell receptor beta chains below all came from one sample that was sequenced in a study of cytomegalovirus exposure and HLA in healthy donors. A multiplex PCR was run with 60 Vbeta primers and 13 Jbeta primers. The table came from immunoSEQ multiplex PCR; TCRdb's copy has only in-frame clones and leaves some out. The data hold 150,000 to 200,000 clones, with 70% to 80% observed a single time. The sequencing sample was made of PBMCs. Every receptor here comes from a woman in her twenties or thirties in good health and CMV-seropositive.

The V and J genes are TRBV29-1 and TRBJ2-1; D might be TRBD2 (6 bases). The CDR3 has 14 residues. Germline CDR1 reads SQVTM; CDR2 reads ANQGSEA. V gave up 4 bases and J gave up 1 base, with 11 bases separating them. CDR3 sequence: CSVVREESYNEQFF. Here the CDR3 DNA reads TGCAGCGTTGTTAGGGAGGAGTCCTACAATGAGCAGTTCTTC.

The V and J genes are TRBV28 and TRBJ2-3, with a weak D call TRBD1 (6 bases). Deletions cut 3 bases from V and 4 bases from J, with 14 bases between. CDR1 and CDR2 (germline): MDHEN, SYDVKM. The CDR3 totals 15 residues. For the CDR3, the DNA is TGTGCCAGCAGTTTCCCCCAGGGACACCCAGATACGCAGTATTTT. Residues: CASSFPQGHPDTQYF.

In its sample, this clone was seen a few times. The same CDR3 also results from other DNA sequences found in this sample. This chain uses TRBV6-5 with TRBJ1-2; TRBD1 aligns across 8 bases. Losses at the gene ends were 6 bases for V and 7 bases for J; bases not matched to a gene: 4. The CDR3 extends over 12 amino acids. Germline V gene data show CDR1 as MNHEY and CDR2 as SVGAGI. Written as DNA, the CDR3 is TGTGCCAGCAGCCCAGGGGGCGGTGGCTACACCTTC. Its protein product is CASSPGGGGYTF.

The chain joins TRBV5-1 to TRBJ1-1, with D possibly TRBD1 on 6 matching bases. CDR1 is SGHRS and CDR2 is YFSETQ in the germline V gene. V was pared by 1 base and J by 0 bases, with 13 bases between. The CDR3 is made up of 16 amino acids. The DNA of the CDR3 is TGCGCCAGCAGCTTGTTGGGGGGGCACGTGAACACTGAAGCTTTCTTT. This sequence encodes CASSLLGGHVNTEAFF. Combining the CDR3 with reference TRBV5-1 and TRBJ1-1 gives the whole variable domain KAGVTQTPRYLIKTRGQQVTLSCSPISGHRSVSWYQQTPGQGLQFLFEYFSETQRNKGNFPGRFSGRQFSNSRSEMNVSTLELGDSALYLCASSLLGGHVNTEAFFGQGTRLTVV.

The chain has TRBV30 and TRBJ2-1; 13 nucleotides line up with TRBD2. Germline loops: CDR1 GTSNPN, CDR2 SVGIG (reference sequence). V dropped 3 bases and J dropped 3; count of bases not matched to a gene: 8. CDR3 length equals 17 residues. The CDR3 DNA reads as TGTGCCTGGAGGGGGACTAGCGGGATTCAGGTCTACAATGAGCAGTTCTTC. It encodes CAWRGTSGIQVYNEQFF.

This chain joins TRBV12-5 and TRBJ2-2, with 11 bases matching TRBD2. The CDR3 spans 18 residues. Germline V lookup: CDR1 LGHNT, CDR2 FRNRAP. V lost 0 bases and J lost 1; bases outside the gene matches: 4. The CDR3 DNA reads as TGTGCTAGTGGTTTGGTCCCGGGACTAGCGGAGAACACCGGGGAGCTGTTTTTT. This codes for CASGLVPGLAENTGELFF.

CDR3: CASSLFSSAEQFF. The CDR3 DNA sequence: TGTGCCAGCAGTTTATTTTCTAGCGCTGAGCAGTTCTTC. V and J are TRBV28 and TRBJ2-1; the D gene is possibly TRBD2 (6 bases). V lost 1 base, J lost 9 bases, and 10 bases lay in between. CDR1 is MDHEN, CDR2 SYDVKM, per germline. The CDR3 runs 13 residues.

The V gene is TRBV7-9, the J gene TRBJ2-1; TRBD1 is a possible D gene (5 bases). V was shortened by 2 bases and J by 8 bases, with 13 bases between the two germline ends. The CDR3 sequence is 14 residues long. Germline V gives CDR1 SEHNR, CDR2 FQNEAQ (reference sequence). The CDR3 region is CASSLNQGMYEQFF. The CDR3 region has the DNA TGTGCCAGCAGCTTAAATCAGGGAATGTATGAGCAGTTCTTC.

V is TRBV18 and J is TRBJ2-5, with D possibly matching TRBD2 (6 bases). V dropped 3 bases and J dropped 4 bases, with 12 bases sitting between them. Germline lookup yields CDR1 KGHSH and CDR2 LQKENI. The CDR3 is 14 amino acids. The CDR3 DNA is TGTGCCAGCTCACCTACTCGGGGGACAGAGACCCAGTACTTC. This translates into CASSPTRGTETQYF.

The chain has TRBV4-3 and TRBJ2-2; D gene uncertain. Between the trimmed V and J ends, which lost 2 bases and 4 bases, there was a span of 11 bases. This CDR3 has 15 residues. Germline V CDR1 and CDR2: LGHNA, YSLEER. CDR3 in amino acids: CASSQPRGGTGELFF. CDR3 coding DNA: TGCGCCAGCAGCCAACCCCGAGGTGGCACCGGGGAGCTGTTTTTT.

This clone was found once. The CDR3 protein is CASSVTQGGETQYF. The CDR3 DNA reads as TGTGCCAGCAGCGTAACGCAGGGAGGCGAGACCCAGTACTTC. The chain joins TRBV9 to TRBJ2-5; possibly TRBD2 for D (6 bases). The length of the CDR3 is 14 residues. In germline, CDR1 is SGDLS, CDR2 YYNGEE. Trimming removed 1 base from V and 5 bases from J, with 12 bases in between. The variable domain in full, with the rest retrieved from reference TRBV9 and TRBJ2-5, is DSGVTQTPKHLITATGQRVTLRCSPRSGDLSVYWYQQSLDQGLQFLIQYYNGEERAKGNILERFSAQQFPDLHSELNLSSLELGDSALYFCASSVTQGGETQYFGPGTRLLVL.

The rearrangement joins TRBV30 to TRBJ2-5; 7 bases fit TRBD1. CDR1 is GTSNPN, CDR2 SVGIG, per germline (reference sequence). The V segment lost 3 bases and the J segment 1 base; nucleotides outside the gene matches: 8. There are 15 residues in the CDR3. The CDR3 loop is CAWSPKGQPQETQYF. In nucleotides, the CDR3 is TGTGCCTGGAGCCCAAAGGGACAGCCCCAAGAGACCCAGTACTTC.

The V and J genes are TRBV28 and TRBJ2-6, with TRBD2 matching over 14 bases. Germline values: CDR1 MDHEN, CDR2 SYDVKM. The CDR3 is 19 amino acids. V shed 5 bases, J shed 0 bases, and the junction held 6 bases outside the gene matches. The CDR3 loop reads CASSRRTSGGNSGANVLTF. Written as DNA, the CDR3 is TGTGCCAGCAGTCGCCGGACTAGCGGGGGGAACTCTGGGGCCAACGTCCTGACTTTC.

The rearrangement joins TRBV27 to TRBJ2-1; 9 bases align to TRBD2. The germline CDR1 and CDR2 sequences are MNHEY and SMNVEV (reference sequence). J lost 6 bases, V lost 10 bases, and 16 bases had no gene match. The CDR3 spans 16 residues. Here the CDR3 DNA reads TGTGCCACGGCTCTGGGGGCGGGGGGGGATCGCAATGAGCAGTTCTTC. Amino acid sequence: CATALGAGGDRNEQFF.

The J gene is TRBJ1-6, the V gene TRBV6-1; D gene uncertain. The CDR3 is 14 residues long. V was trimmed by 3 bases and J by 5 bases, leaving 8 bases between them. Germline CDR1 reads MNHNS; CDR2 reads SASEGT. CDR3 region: CASSDRPDNSPLHF. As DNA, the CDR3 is TGTGCCAGCAGTGACAGGCCGGATAATTCACCCCTCCACTTT.

The CDR3 here is CAWSSRTVKAYEQYF. In DNA, the CDR3 is TGTGCCTGGAGTTCCCGGACTGTGAAAGCCTACGAGCAGTACTTC. The J gene is TRBJ2-7, the V gene TRBV30, with D possibly TRBD2 on 5 matching bases. The CDR3 contains 15 residues. Germline assignment: CDR1 GTSNPN and CDR2 SVGIG (reference sequence). V was shortened by 2 bases and J by 2 bases, with 16 bases between the two germline ends.

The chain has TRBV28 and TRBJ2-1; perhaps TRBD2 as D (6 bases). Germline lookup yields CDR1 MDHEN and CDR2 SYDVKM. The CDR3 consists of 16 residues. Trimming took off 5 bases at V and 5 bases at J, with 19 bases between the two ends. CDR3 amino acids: CASSRRTSKGNNEQFF. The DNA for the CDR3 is TGTGCCAGCAGTCGGCGAACTAGCAAGGGTAACAATGAGCAGTTCTTC.

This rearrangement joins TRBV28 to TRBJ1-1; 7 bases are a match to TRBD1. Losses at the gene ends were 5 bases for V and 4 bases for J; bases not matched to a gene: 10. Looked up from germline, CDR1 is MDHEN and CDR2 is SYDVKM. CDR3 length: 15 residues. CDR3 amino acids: CASSRQGPRGTEAFF. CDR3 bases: TGTGCCAGCAGTCGACAGGGCCCCCGGGGCACTGAAGCTTTCTTT.

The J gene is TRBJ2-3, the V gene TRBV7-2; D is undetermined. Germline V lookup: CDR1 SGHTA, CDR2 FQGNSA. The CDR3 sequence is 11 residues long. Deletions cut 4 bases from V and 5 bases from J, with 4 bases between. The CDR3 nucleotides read TGTGCCAGCAGCTCAGTAGATACGCAGTATTTT. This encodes CASSSVDTQYF.

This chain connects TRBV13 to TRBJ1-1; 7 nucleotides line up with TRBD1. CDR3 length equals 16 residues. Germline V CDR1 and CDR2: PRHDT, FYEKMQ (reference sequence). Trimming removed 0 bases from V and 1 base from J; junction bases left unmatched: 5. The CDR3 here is CASSLGYRGANTEAFF. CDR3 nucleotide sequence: TGTGCCAGCAGCTTAGGTTACAGGGGAGCGAACACTGAAGCTTTCTTT.

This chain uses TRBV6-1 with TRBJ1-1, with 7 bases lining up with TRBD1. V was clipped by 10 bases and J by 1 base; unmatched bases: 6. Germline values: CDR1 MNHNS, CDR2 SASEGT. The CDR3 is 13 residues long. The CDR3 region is CATHQGENTEAFF. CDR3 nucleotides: TGTGCCACACACCAGGGGGAGAACACTGAAGCTTTCTTT.

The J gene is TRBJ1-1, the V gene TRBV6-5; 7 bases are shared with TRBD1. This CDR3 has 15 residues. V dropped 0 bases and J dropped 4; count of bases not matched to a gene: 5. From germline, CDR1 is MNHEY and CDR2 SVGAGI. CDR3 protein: CASSYSSRGSTEAFF. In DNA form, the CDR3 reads TGTGCCAGCAGTTACTCGAGCAGGGGGAGCACTGAAGCTTTCTTT.

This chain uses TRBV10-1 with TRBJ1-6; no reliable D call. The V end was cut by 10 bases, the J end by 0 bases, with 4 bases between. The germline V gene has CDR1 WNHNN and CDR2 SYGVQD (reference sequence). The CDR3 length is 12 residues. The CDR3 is CAMSSYNSPLHF. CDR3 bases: TGCGCCATGAGCTCCTATAATTCACCCCTCCACTTT.

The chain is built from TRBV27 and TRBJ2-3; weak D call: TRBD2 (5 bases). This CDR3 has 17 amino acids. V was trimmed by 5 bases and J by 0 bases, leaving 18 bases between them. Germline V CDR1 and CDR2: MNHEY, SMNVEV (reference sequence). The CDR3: CASSTAPAVWSTDTQYF. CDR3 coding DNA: TGTGCCAGCAGTACCGCCCCAGCGGTGTGGAGCACAGATACGCAGTATTTT.

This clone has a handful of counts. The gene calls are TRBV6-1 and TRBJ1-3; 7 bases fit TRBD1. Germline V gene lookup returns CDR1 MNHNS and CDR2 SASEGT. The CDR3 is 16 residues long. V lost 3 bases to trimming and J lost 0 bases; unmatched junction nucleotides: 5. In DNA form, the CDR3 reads TGTGCCAGCAGTGAGGAGGGGGCTATCTCTGGAAACACCATATATTTT. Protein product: CASSEEGAISGNTIYF.

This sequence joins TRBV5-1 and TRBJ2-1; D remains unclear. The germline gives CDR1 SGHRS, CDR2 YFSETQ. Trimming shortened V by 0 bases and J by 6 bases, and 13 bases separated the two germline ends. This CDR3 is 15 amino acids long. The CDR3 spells CASSLDTTLSNEQFF. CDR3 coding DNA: TGCGCCAGCAGCTTGGATACAACCCTCAGCAATGAGCAGTTCTTC.

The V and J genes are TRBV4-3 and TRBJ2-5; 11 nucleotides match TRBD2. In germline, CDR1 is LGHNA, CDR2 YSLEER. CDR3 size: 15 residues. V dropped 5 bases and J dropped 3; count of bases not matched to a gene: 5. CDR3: CASSNSGRAEETQYF. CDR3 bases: TGCGCCAGCAGCAATAGCGGGAGGGCCGAAGAGACCCAGTACTTC.

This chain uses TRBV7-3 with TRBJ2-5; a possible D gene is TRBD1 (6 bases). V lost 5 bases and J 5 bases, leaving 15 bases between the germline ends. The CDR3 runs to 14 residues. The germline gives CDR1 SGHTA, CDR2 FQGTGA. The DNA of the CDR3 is TGTGCCAGCAGCACCTCGGGACACCGGGAGACCCAGTACTTC. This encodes CASSTSGHRETQYF. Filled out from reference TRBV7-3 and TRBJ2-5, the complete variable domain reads GAGVSQTPSNKVTEKGKYVELRCDPISGHTALYWYRQSLGQGPEFLIYFQGTGAADDSGLPNDRFFAVRPEGSVSTLKIQRTERGDSAVYLCASSTSGHRETQYFGPGTRLLVL.

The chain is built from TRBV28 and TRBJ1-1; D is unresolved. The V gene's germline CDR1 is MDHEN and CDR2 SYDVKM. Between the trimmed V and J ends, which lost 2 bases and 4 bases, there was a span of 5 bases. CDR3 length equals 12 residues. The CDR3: CASSLTPTEAFF. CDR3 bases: TGTGCCAGCAGTTTAACTCCCACTGAAGCTTTCTTT. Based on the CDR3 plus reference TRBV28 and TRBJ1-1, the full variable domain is DVKVTQSSRYLVKRTGEKVFLECVQDMDHENMFWYRQDPGLGLRLIYFSYDVKMKEKGDIPEGYSVSREKKERFSLILESASTNQTSMYLCASSLTPTEAFFGQGTRLTVV.

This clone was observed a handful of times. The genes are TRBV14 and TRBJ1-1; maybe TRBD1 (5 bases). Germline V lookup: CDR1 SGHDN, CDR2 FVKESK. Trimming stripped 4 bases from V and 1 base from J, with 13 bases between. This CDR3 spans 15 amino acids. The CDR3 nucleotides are TGTGCCAGCAGCCCCAACGGGGGAGGGAACACTGAAGCTTTCTTT. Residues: CASSPNGGGNTEAFF.